This TCR beta chain was found in a study of control samples from healthy donors and cancer patients (dated by TCRdb to the early 2020s). The CDR3 runs 15 residues from the cysteine to the phenylalanine. This entry keeps only the CDR3 DNA: 45 bases, framed from base 1. The V end loses 5 bases and the J end loses 1 base, and a stretch of 14 bases separates them. CDR1 and CDR2, looked up from the germline V gene, are SGHTA and FQGNSA. The library was built by means of the immunoSEQ multiplex PCR assay. Entries here come from immuneACCESS through TCRdb and include only in-frame sequences with V and J called. Some clones fail to appear in such tables; in the studies checked, an unresolved V gene covers under half of the shortfall, and the cause of the remainder is unknown. The data table for this sample lists approximately 190,000 clones. The ten largest clonotypes hold roughly 2.2% of the sample. Points on this clone: What this receptor recognizes is not known.

The sequence derives from a woman in her thirties in good health. The V and J genes are TRBV7-2 and TRBJ1-1; the D gene is perhaps TRBD1, from 6 matching bases. The sequencing input was blood. The bases read TGTGCCAGCAGCGGATCGGGACACCGGAACACTGAAGCTTTCTTT. This sequence encodes CASSGSGHRNTEAFF.